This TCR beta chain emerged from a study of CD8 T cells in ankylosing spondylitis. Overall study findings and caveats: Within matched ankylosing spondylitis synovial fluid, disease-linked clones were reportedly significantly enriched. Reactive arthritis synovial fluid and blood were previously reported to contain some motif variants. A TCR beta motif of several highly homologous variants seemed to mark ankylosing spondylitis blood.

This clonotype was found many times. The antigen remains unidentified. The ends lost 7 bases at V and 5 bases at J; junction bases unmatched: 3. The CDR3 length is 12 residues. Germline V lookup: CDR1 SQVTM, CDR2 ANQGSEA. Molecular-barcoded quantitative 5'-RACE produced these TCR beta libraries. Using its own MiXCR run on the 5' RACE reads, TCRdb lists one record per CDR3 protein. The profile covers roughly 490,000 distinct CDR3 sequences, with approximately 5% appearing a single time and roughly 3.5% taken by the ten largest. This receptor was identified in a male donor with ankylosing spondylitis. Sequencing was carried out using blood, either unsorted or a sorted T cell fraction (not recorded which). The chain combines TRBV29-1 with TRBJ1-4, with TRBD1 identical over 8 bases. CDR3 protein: CSGRQGNEKLFF. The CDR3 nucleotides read TGCAGCGGCCGACAGGGGAATGAAAAACTGTTTTTT. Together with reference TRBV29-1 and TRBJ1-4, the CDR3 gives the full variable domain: SAVISQKPSRDICQRGTSLTIQCQVDSQVTMMFWYRQQPGQSLTLIATANQGSEATYESGFVIDKFPISRPNLTFSTLTVSNMSPEDSSIYLCSGRQGNEKLFFGSGTQLSVL.